This T cell receptor (beta chain) was sequenced in a study of cytomegalovirus exposure and HLA in healthy donors. As to this clone: The antigen is unknown.

The V gene end was trimmed by 4 bases and the J gene end by 6 bases; junction bases not matched to a gene: 5. Germline assignment: CDR1 SGDLS and CDR2 YYNGEE. The CDR3 has 16 residues. Study outcomes and limitations: Diagnosis of cytomegalovirus status made by the classifier reportedly showed high specificity and sensitivity.

Researchers ran the PCR with 60 Vbeta and 13 Jbeta primers. Authors' data handling: As a later analysis found, there were 78 million or so unique TCR beta chains, of which 8.5 million to 14 million were shared. Only in-frame clones appear in the TCRdb table, and some are missing; sequencing was by immunoSEQ multiplex PCR. Clone size and the V and J calls come from that table; the DNA yielded D and trimming. The table records approximately 160,000 clones, about 82% of them present only once. The sequenced sample consisted of PBMCs. The TCR sequence derives from a woman between 50 and 59 years old in good health and CMV-seropositive. J is TRBJ2-3 and V is TRBV9, with 16 positions matching TRBD2. DNA for the CDR3: TGTGCCAGCAGCCCGGGACTAGCGGGGGGGCTTGATACGCAGTATTTT. Amino acid sequence: CASSPGLAGGLDTQYF.